This record covers a single TCR beta chain. The specificity of this receptor is unknown. The record has no base qualities; no much larger clone is one base away. This specimen belongs to a study of cytomegalovirus exposure and HLA in healthy donors (dated by TCRdb to between 2016 and 2019). About the full investigation: An earlier analysis of 587 of the donors reported about 280 Gb of sequence data and around 100 million unique TCR beta sequences obtained from 150 million to 200 million T cells. The study combined high-throughput TCR immunosequencing, statistical association of individual TCRs with disease status, and machine learning to predict cytomegalovirus infection status. Among 300 to 500 genotyped donors of the cohort, an average of around 240,000 unique TCR beta nucleotide sequences was sequenced per donor, of which roughly 17% were non-productive. Typing coverage differed by locus: A, B, C, DRB1 and DQB1 were typed in about 629-640 donors, DQA1 in 522, DPA1 in 606, and DPB1 in 400 to 480. Genome-wide SNP genotypes for about three fifths of the 666 donors were used in a later genetic analysis, which treated that subset as a discovery cohort. Using immunosequencing, the study profiled T cell repertoires from approximately 700 subjects and related those repertoires to cytomegalovirus serostatus. An early release covering roughly 580 HLA-typed donors comprised about 300 gigabases of sequencing data and roughly 85 million unique TCR sequences. Every discovery cohort repertoire had been produced on one sequencing platform. The aim of the study was to test whether cataloging public T cell receptors could identify signatures of past pathogen exposure. Both class I and class II loci were covered by HLA typing, at four-digit resolution. Besides the first cohort of roughly 700 subjects, a separate validation cohort made up of 120 different subjects was used. Of the roughly 400 genotyped donors, about 84% fell in the genetic ancestry cluster associated with self-reported Caucasian donors. Donor age, sex, ethnicity and CMV serostatus were compiled alongside the repertoire data. A later analysis re-examined previously published TCR beta repertoires from more than 650 donors and added high-resolution HLA genotyping to investigate patterns of TCR occurrence. The later analysis used no new phenotypic data to find candidate immune exposures, relying instead on TCR beta sequences and their occurrence across donors. Because of strong linkage in the cohort, a handful of DR-DQ haplotypes were treated as single units for association and clustering. An earlier analysis of roughly 600 of the donors used high-throughput TCR beta sequencing to judge whether each TCR beta V gene segment behaved as functional or pseudogenic.

Broad study findings and their caveats: Several of the top co-occurrence clusters appeared to be linked to parvovirus B19, influenza, CMV and Epstein-Barr virus, according to a later analysis. Specific HLA alleles were associated with 18,000 or so TCR beta sequences at a false discovery rate of 0.05 in a later analysis. A group of highly shared sequence variants was considered likely to be a technical artifact of the sequencing pipeline. In vitro tests confirmed that a few of the cytomegalovirus-associated TCR beta chains recognize cytomegalovirus antigens. In a later analysis, TCR association rates were found to vary across HLA loci, with the most associated TCRs seen for DRB1 alleles and the fewest for HLA-C alleles. In an earlier analysis of about 600 of the donors, most TCR beta V segments appeared in productive rearrangements about 87% or about 30% of the time, broadly matching IMGT annotations. Most TCR sequences were observed very rarely across donors, whereas some public TCRs were present in many individuals. Cytomegalovirus status was reported to be diagnosed by the classifier with high specificity and sensitivity in both the original and validation cohorts. Roughly 15 rarely observed V segments, including chromosome 9 orphons, were excluded from the earlier analysis of about 600 of the donors because counts were too low. In a later genetic analysis, a missense DCLRE1C variant was associated with V-gene and J-gene trimming of TCR beta chains, and the association was replicated in an independent cohort. A further reported finding was that TCR beta sequences accurately predicted the HLA-A and HLA-B alleles for most subjects in the first cohort. Linkage disequilibrium might explain the correlated functional status among segregating V segments, but an unknown experimental factor could not be excluded. Immune exposure information for the cohort was limited to CMV serostatus. Compared with the 666-donor mean, donors in an Asian-associated ancestry cluster had fewer N-insertions in productive TCRs, according to a later genetic analysis. Compared with equally common non-associated chains, HLA-associated TCR beta chains in a later analysis were more clonally expanded and had lower generation probabilities. Because HLA typing was missing for some donors at each locus, association tests included only the typed subset. Because the 87-base-pair reads could not distinguish some IMGT-functional V segments, including TRBV6-2 and TRBV6-3, those segments were excluded. This cohort had only TCR beta chains sequenced, and the lack of alpha or paired-chain data limited which features could be detected. The authors suggested that the approach could potentially be extended to other disease states and immunological phenotypes. In the study, around 150 TCR beta chains were listed as associated with cytomegalovirus. Most CMV-associated TCR beta chains appeared to be HLA-restricted in a later analysis, and the HLA associations seemed to be driven largely by CMV exposure. Sequencing depth was assumed to be roughly uniform across donors in the presence/absence analyses, though that assumption may not hold. Strong co-occurrence of HLA alleles, especially DR and DQ, made assigning TCR associations to individual alleles difficult.

Library prep was done by the immunoSEQ multiplex PCR assay. For the multiplex PCR, a mixture combining 60 forward primers for TCR Vbeta segments and 13 reverse primers for TCR Jbeta segments was used. A multiplex PCR assay on genomic DNA amplified the CDR3 region of rearranged TCR beta genes. Amplified TCR beta libraries were sequenced as 87-base-pair reads on the Illumina HiSeq System. On the authors' methods: A later analysis tallied some 79 million unique TCR beta chains across the 700 or so repertoires, and about 12 million of those chains were shared by two or more donors. To remove PCR and sequencing errors, raw reads were error-corrected and collapsed into unique sequences using a nearest-neighbor algorithm that merged closely related sequences. Alignment of CDR3 sequences to IMGT reference sequences was used to assign V, D and J gene segments. For a sequence to be retained, a match of at least six nucleotides to both a V gene segment and a J gene segment was required. A rearrangement counted as productive if the CDR3 had no stop codons and remained in frame with V and J, and every other rearrangement counted as non-productive. CDR3 was defined by IMGT convention, running from the second conserved V-encoded cysteine to the conserved J-encoded phenylalanine. Sequences without an unambiguous match to a single V gene segment were excluded from the earlier analysis of 500 to 700 of the donors. An earlier analysis of around 600 of the donors classified V segments as functional when productive rearrangements were above 56.7% and as segregating when the standard deviation between donors was above 5%. To diagnose cytomegalovirus status from the catalog of TCR beta chain sequences, a statistical classification framework was built. V and J gene assignment, in a later analysis, came from comparing TCR nucleotide sequences with IMGT/GENE-DB human TR gene sequences. The TCRdist pipeline was used in a later analysis to assign CDR3 sequences and most-parsimonious VDJ recombination scenarios. In a later analysis, each TCR beta chain was defined by its CDR3 amino acid sequence together with its V-gene family, and reads lacking a unique V-gene family were excluded. In a later analysis, some 600 highly shared, low-generation-probability nucleotide sequences were removed to address suspected cross-contamination and a sequencing artifact. A later analysis calculated a clonal expansion index for each public chain from normalized within-repertoire ranks of inferred template counts. A later analysis computed generation probabilities with a VDJ recombination model fitted to out-of-frame rearrangements, and checked the results against IGoR. Hypergeometric tests were used in a later analysis to score TCR-TCR, TCR-HLA and TCR-CMV co-occurrence, with a repertoire-size bias correction applied to the TCR pairs. A later analysis estimated false discovery rates by permuting HLA or CMV assignments 20 times. In a later analysis, co-occurring TCRs were grouped using DBSCAN, and TCRdist sequence similarity was added for clustering within HLA-allele-positive subsets. Repertoires with fewer than 30,000 or more than 120,000 public chains were left out of co-occurrence clustering, as were a handful of repertoires with anomalous nucleotide sharing. TCRdb's version of the immuneACCESS table is confined to in-frame rearrangements and falls short of the full clone set. An unresolved V gene accounts for under half of the shortfall where checked; the remainder is of unknown origin. For V, J and clone size, that table is used; D and trimming come from the DNA. This sample has about 94,000 clones in its table, and 81% of those were observed once. The ten largest clonotypes hold around a tenth of the sample.

In total, just over 650 healthy bone marrow donors made up the cohort. All cohort members were sampled while nominally healthy, although unrecorded immune exposures were likely present. CMV serostatus was recorded as positive for 250 to 300 and negative for about half of the 666 cohort members, whereas no CMV serostatus was recorded for the donor in question. Every donor gave a peripheral blood sample, and the peripheral blood mononuclear cells from that sample were used for TCR beta sequencing. Genomic DNA was extracted from the blood cell samples with the Qiagen DNeasy Blood Extraction Kit. The CDR3 goes from the cysteine to the phenylalanine over 15 residues. Kept here is only the CDR3 DNA, which spans 45 bases and is read in frame from base 1. The junction carries 16 bases between V and J, which are trimmed by 5 bases and 4 bases respectively. From a lookup of the germline V gene, CDR1 and CDR2 are SGDLS and YYNGEE.

Rearrangement joined TRBV9 to TRBJ1-3; TRBD1 might be the D gene, on 5 matching bases. What was sequenced was PBMCs. The sequence came from a human donor in good health. This receptor has the CDR3 CASSLGRGEGNTIYF. The DNA sequence is given as TGTGCCAGCAGTCTAGGGAGGGGAGAAGGAAACACCATATATTTT.